This TCR beta chain was identified during a study of cytomegalovirus exposure and HLA in healthy donors (dated by TCRdb to about 2017). Concerning the study at large: In an earlier analysis of roughly 500 of the donors, approximately 260 Gb of sequence data and 95 million to 130 million unique TCR beta sequences from 180 million or so T cells were reported. An early release that covered fewer than 750 HLA-typed donors contained about 300 gigabases of sequencing data and 70 million to 100 million unique TCR sequences. Of the approximately 370 genotyped donors, 81% were placed in the genetic ancestry cluster associated with self-reported Caucasian donors. The study aimed to test whether signatures of past pathogen exposure could be identified by cataloging public T cell receptors. The T cell repertoires of under 750 subjects were profiled by immunosequencing and related to cytomegalovirus serostatus. In addition to the first cohort of 500 to 850 subjects, a separate validation cohort of 120 different subjects was used. The study combined high-throughput TCR immunosequencing, statistical association of individual TCRs with disease status, and machine learning to predict cytomegalovirus infection status. To study patterns of TCR occurrence, a later analysis re-analyzed previously published TCR beta repertoires from just over 650 donors and added high-resolution HLA genotyping. The later analysis used no new phenotypic data to find candidate immune exposures, relying instead on TCR beta sequences and their occurrence across donors. In an earlier analysis of roughly 580 of the donors, high-throughput TCR beta sequencing was used to judge whether each TCR beta V gene segment behaved as functional or pseudogenic. Donor age, sex, ethnicity and CMV serostatus were compiled together with the repertoire data. In a later genetic analysis, genome-wide SNP genotypes for about 55% of the roughly 700 donors were used, and that subset was treated as a discovery cohort. All discovery cohort repertoires had been generated using a single sequencing platform. Class I and class II HLA loci were covered by the typing at four-digit resolution. The number of donors typed differed by locus, with roughly 620-640 for A, B, C, DRB1 and DQB1, around 520 for DQA1, 600 to 610 for DPA1, and approximately 470 for DPB1. A handful of DR-DQ haplotypes were handled as single units for association and clustering because linkage in the cohort was strong. Among roughly 400 genotyped donors of the cohort, an average of roughly 230,000 unique TCR beta nucleotide sequences was sequenced per donor, of which approximately 19% were non-productive.

This clone appeared once. The antigen it recognizes is unknown. No much larger clone is present one base from it, and per-base qualities are unavailable. The junction shows trimming of 6 bases on V and 7 bases on J, plus 13 bases between the germline ends. CDR1 and CDR2 are drawn from the germline V gene (reference sequence): LNHDA, SQIVND. The CDR3, from cysteine to phenylalanine, totals 14 residues. The CDR3 DNA has 42 bases and is translated from base 1. The cohort comprised around 700 healthy bone marrow donors. Cohort members were all nominally healthy when sampled, although unrecorded immune exposures were likely present. The donor was CMV seronegative and belonged to the group of around 350 seronegative cohort members. Each donor provided a peripheral blood sample, and peripheral blood mononuclear cells were used for TCR beta sequencing. Genomic DNA extraction from the blood cell samples was performed with the Qiagen DNeasy Blood Extraction Kit.

The protocol used for the library was the immunoSEQ multiplex PCR assay. The multiplex PCR relied on a mix of 60 forward primers for TCR Vbeta segments and 13 reverse primers for TCR Jbeta segments. The CDR3 region of rearranged TCR beta genes was amplified from genomic DNA by a multiplex PCR assay. On the Illumina HiSeq System, the amplified TCR beta libraries were sequenced as 87-base-pair reads. Per the authors' processing: In a later analysis, 80 million or so unique TCR beta chains were counted across the roughly 670 repertoires, and roughly 10 million of these chains were shared by at least two donors. To remove PCR and sequencing errors, raw reads were error-corrected and collapsed into unique sequences using a nearest-neighbor algorithm that merged closely related sequences. V, D and J gene segments were assigned by aligning CDR3 sequences to IMGT reference sequences. Each retained sequence needed at least a six-nucleotide match to both a V gene segment and a J gene segment. Rearrangements were classified as productive when the CDR3 lacked stop codons and remained in frame with V and J, and all other rearrangements were classified as non-productive. CDR3 was defined by IMGT convention, running from the second conserved V-encoded cysteine to the conserved J-encoded phenylalanine. Sequences without an unambiguous match to a single V gene segment were excluded from the earlier analysis of approximately 600 of the donors. An earlier analysis of 587 of the donors called V segments functional above 56.7% productive rearrangements and segregating when the between-donor standard deviation exceeded 5%. A statistical classification framework was developed to diagnose cytomegalovirus status using the catalog of TCR beta chain sequences. In a later analysis, TCR nucleotide sequences were compared against IMGT/GENE-DB human TR gene sequences so that V and J genes could be assigned. A later analysis assigned CDR3 sequences and most-parsimonious VDJ recombination scenarios with the TCRdist pipeline. A later analysis defined each TCR beta chain by its CDR3 amino acid sequence plus V-gene family, and excluded reads lacking a unique V-gene family. A later analysis removed 592 highly shared, low-generation-probability nucleotide sequences to deal with suspected cross-contamination and a sequencing artifact. A later analysis calculated a clonal expansion index for each public chain from normalized within-repertoire ranks of inferred template counts. In a later analysis, generation probabilities were computed using a VDJ recombination model fitted to out-of-frame rearrangements, and the results were checked against IGoR. In a later analysis, TCR-TCR, TCR-HLA and TCR-CMV co-occurrence was scored with hypergeometric tests, and a repertoire-size bias correction was applied to TCR pairs. False discovery rates were estimated in a later analysis by permuting HLA or CMV assignments 20 times. A later analysis grouped co-occurring TCRs with DBSCAN, adding TCRdist sequence similarity when clustering within HLA-allele-positive subsets. For co-occurrence clustering, repertoires with fewer than 30,000 or more than 120,000 public chains were excluded, along with five repertoires with anomalous nucleotide sharing. Not all clones reach the TCRdb copy of this immuneACCESS table, which keeps in-frame sequences only. Checked studies attribute under half of the gap to unresolved V genes and leave the rest unexplained. D and trimming were read from the DNA, whereas the V and J calls and clone size are those reported in that table. The sample profile shows about 21,000 clones; around 77% of them were found once. The top ten constitute 7% to 9% of the sample.

The study at large found these results: This cohort had only TCR beta chains sequenced, and the lack of alpha or paired-chain data limited which features could be detected. According to a later analysis, TCR association rates differed among HLA loci, with DRB1 alleles showing the most associated TCRs and HLA-C alleles showing the fewest. A later genetic analysis reported fewer N-insertions in productive TCRs among donors in an Asian-associated ancestry cluster than the roughly 720-donor mean. In a later genetic analysis, a missense DCLRE1C variant was associated with V-gene and J-gene trimming of TCR beta chains, and the association was replicated in an independent cohort. Strong co-occurrence of HLA alleles, especially DR and DQ, made assigning TCR associations to individual alleles difficult. Sequencing depth was assumed to be roughly uniform across donors in the presence/absence analyses, though that assumption may not hold. A later analysis found that most CMV-associated TCR beta chains appeared HLA-restricted, with HLA associations seemingly driven largely by CMV exposure. In vitro tests confirmed that a few of the cytomegalovirus-associated TCR beta chains recognize cytomegalovirus antigens. In an earlier analysis of 500 to 650 of the donors, most TCR beta V segments appeared in productive rearrangements about 90% or about 30% of the time, broadly matching IMGT annotations. Because HLA typing was missing for some donors at each locus, association tests included only the typed subset. Compared with equally common non-associated chains, HLA-associated TCR beta chains in a later analysis were more clonally expanded and had lower generation probabilities. Across donors, most TCR sequences were observed very rarely, whereas some public TCRs were present in many individuals. Correlated functional status among segregating V segments might reflect linkage disequilibrium, but an unknown experimental factor could not be ruled out. According to the authors, the approach could potentially be generalized to other disease states and immunological phenotypes. Some IMGT-functional V segments, including TRBV6-2 and TRBV6-3, could not be distinguished by the 87-base-pair reads and were therefore excluded. A further reported finding was that TCR beta sequences accurately predicted the HLA-A and HLA-B alleles for most subjects in the first cohort. A group of highly shared sequence variants was considered likely to be a technical artifact of the sequencing pipeline. Because counts were too low, roughly 18 rarely observed V segments, including chromosome 9 orphons, were left out of the earlier analysis of 587 of the donors. For the cohort, immune exposure information was limited to CMV serostatus. In both the original and validation cohorts, the classifier was reported to diagnose cytomegalovirus status with high specificity and sensitivity. The study listed 150 to 200 TCR beta chains as associated with cytomegalovirus. A later analysis associated about 18,000 TCR beta sequences with specific HLA alleles at a false discovery rate of 0.05. A later analysis reported that several top co-occurrence clusters appeared linked to parvovirus B19, influenza, CMV and Epstein-Barr virus.

Sequencing was carried out using PBMCs. This sequence originates from a man aged 55 to 69 in good health and CMV-seronegative. The chain is made from TRBV19 and TRBJ1-6, and perhaps TRBD1 as D gene, on 5 matching bases. The nucleotides read TGTGCCAGTAGGCAGGGACGGGGGAATTCACCCCTCCACTTT. Translated, this gives CASRQGRGNSPLHF.